The rows below give T cell receptor beta chains drawn from one sample of a study of blood T cell repertoires in COVID-19. The assay was immunoSEQ multiplex PCR, and TCRdb's table has in-frame clones only and misses some. The data contain 200,000 to 250,000 clones, around nine tenths of them seen just once; the ten biggest clones take up about 4%. Sequencing input: PBMCs or T cells enriched from blood (not recorded which). Receptors originate from a woman in her 30s who had been exposed to COVID-19. CDR3s include the opening cysteine and the closing phenylalanine or tryptophan. D genes are given only for firm matches.

j_gene	d_gene	v_gene	CDR3aa	CDR3nt
TRBJ2-1	-	TRBV2	CASLEDEQFF	TGTGCCAGCCTTGAGGATGAGCAGTTCTTC
TRBJ2-2	TRBD2	TRBV6-5	CASTREAQNTGELFF	TGTGCCAGCACGCGGGAGGCACAGAACACCGGGGAGCTGTTTTTT
TRBJ2-1	-	TRBV12-3/TRBV12-4	CASSFGGNNEQFF	TGTGCCAGCAGTTTCGGCGGAAACAATGAGCAGTTCTTC
TRBJ2-1	TRBD2	TRBV27	CASRLAGGVYNEQFF	TGTGCCAGCAGGCTAGCGGGAGGGGTTTACAATGAGCAGTTCTTC
TRBJ2-3	TRBD1	TRBV5-1	CASSLWAGQALASTDTQYF	TGCGCCAGCAGCTTGTGGGCTGGACAGGCTTTGGCTAGCACAGATACGCAGTATTTT
TRBJ2-2	TRBD2	TRBV11-2	CASSFLIAGNTGELFF	TGTGCCAGCAGCTTTTTGATAGCGGGGAACACCGGGGAGCTGTTTTTT
TRBJ1-2	TRBD1	TRBV11-2	CASSLDHDRVYGYTF	TGTGCCAGCAGCTTAGACCACGACAGGGTCTATGGCTACACCTTC
TRBJ1-2	-	TRBV14	CASSQGRENYGYTF	TGTGCCAGCAGCCAGGGAAGGGAGAACTATGGCTACACCTTC
TRBJ2-1	TRBD1	TRBV5-1	CASSLAYTGGIRDEQFF	TGCGCCAGCAGCTTGGCATATACAGGGGGCATCAGGGACGAGCAGTTCTTC
TRBJ1-1	-	TRBV6-1	CASSEGSTEAFF	TGTGCCAGCAGTGAGGGGAGCACTGAAGCTTTCTTT